The next 30 T cell receptor beta chains were all read from a single sample in a study of T cells in Graves' hyperthyroidism and ophthalmopathy. Amplified TCR beta CDR3 regions came from RNA transcripts. The TCR CDR3 was amplified in a first-round RT-PCR using the HTBI primer set. TCRdb re-analysed the multiplex PCR reads in MiXCR, keeping a single row per CDR3 protein. The data contain over 550,000 distinct CDR3 sequences, 16% of them seen just once; the ten biggest clones take up around 18%. The sample consisted of blood. The receptors derive from a woman between 18 and 29 years old with Graves' hyperthyroidism.

This CDR3 reads CASGVGIWEPQHF. CDR3 DNA sequence: TGTGCTAGTGGGGTCGGCATTTGGGAGCCCCAGCATTTT. The chain employs TRBV12-5 and TRBJ1-5; D gene uncertain. Trimming stripped 6 bases from V and 8 bases from J, with 14 bases between. Germline V gene sequence: CDR1 LGHNT, CDR2 FRNRAP. The CDR3 runs 13 residues.

CDR3 coding DNA: TGTGCCAGCAGCCCTTGGTCAGGGGGGGATCAGCCCCAGCATTTT. This sequence encodes CASSPWSGGDQPQHF. This rearrangement joins TRBV12-3 or TRBV12-4 to TRBJ1-5, with 7 bases lining up with TRBD1. The CDR3 sequence is 15 residues long. V dropped 6 bases and J dropped 5; count of bases not matched to a gene: 10.

The V call is TRBV29-1, the J call TRBJ2-4; 11 bases match TRBD1. Germline CDR1 SQVTM, CDR2 ANQGSEA. The V gene end was trimmed by 0 bases and the J gene end by 13 bases; junction bases not matched to a gene: 14. This CDR3 is 16 amino acids long. In nucleotides, the CDR3 is TGCAGCGTTGAAGATGACCGAGGACAGGGGGCCCAATTACAGTACTTC. Encoded protein: CSVEDDRGQGAQLQYF.

This clonotype was picked up many times. The chain has TRBV7-2 and TRBJ1-2; D uncertain. Trimming removed 0 bases from V and 3 bases from J, with 17 bases in between. This CDR3 is 17 amino acids long. Looked up from germline, CDR1 is SGHTA and CDR2 is FQGNSA. The CDR3 bases are TGTGCCAGCAGCTTAGCCCACTCGACGGTCCCCTACTATGGCTACACCTTC. This gives the protein CASSLAHSTVPYYGYTF.

J is TRBJ1-1 and V is TRBV28; D gene unclear. The CDR3 totals 16 residues. The V end lost 6 bases, the J end lost 0 bases, and 17 bases lay between the germline ends. Germline CDR1 and CDR2: MDHEN and SYDVKM. Here the CDR3 DNA reads TGTGCCAGCAGACGGTCTGCCCCGGGGATGAACACTGAAGCTTTCTTT. Translation: CASRRSAPGMNTEAFF. Full variable domain (rest looked up from reference TRBV28 and TRBJ1-1): DVKVTQSSRYLVKRTGEKVFLECVQDMDHENMFWYRQDPGLGLRLIYFSYDVKMKEKGDIPEGYSVSREKKERFSLILESASTNQTSMYLCASRRSAPGMNTEAFFGQGTRLTVV.

Concerning this clonotype itself: Lacking the conserved final phenylalanine or tryptophan, this CDR3 likely reflects a read error. The chain links TRBV20-1 to TRBJ2-1; TRBD2 matches 7 bases. The J segment lost 4 bases and the V segment lost 2 bases, leaving 5 bases of the junction unmatched. Germline V lookup: CDR1 DFQATT, CDR2 SNEGSKA (reference sequence). CDR3 size: 14 residues. For the CDR3, the DNA is TGCAGTGCTAGAAAAACTAGCGTGTACAATGAGCAGTTCCTC. This translates into CSARKTSVYNEQFL.

The chain uses TRBV7-9 and TRBJ1-2; D is unclear. V gave up 3 bases and J gave up 4 bases, with 15 bases separating them. Germline V gene sequence: CDR1 SEHNR, CDR2 FQNEAQ (reference sequence). The CDR3 sequence is 15 residues long. The CDR3 protein is CASSFIGPRAYGYTF. For the CDR3, the DNA is TGTGCCAGCAGCTTTATTGGACCCCGGGCCTATGGCTACACCTTC.

The J gene is TRBJ1-4, the V gene TRBV14; D is ambiguous. V lost 0 bases and J 6 bases, leaving 20 bases between the germline ends. Germline V gene lookup returns CDR1 SGHDN and CDR2 FVKESK. CDR3 length: 18 residues. CDR3 residues: CASSQDGGVSPPHEKLFF. Here the CDR3 DNA reads TGTGCCAGCAGCCAAGATGGCGGAGTATCCCCTCCTCATGAAAAACTGTTTTTT.

Many counts were recorded for this clonotype. The rearrangement links TRBV28 to TRBJ1-2; 7 bases match TRBD1. The J segment lost 3 bases and the V segment lost 10 bases, leaving 14 bases of the junction unmatched. Per the germline V gene, CDR1 is MDHEN and CDR2 is SYDVKM. The CDR3 loop spans 15 amino acids. CDR3 loop: CATRIPTGIYYGYTF. The CDR3 nucleotides read TGTGCCACCCGAATACCGACAGGGATATACTATGGCTACACCTTC.

This clonotype occurred a few times. The chain is built from TRBV6-1 and TRBJ2-1; 10 bases agree with TRBD2. This CDR3 spans 14 amino acids. V shed 10 bases, J shed 10 bases, and the junction held 13 bases outside the gene matches. Germline V gene sequence: CDR1 MNHNS, CDR2 SASEGT. This CDR3 reads CATAQSGGAGEQFF. The DNA of the CDR3 is TGTGCCACCGCCCAAAGCGGGGGGGCGGGAGAGCAGTTCTTC.

This clonotype was seen only a few times. V is TRBV6-6 and J is TRBJ1-2; D may be TRBD1 (5 bases). Trimming shortened V by 2 bases and J by 6 bases, and 13 bases separated the two germline ends. The germline V gene encodes CDR1 MNHNY and CDR2 SVGAGI (reference sequence). The length of the CDR3 is 14 residues. The DNA of the CDR3 is TGTGCCAGCAGTTACGTTCGCACGGGGGATGGCTACACCTTC. Residues: CASSYVRTGDGYTF.

This clonotype has only a few counts. The chain combines TRBV19 with TRBJ2-1, with TRBD1 matching over 8 bases. The ends lost 5 bases at V and 6 bases at J; junction bases unmatched: 6. The CDR3 totals 14 residues. Per germline, CDR1 LNHDA and CDR2 SQIVND (reference sequence). The CDR3 protein is CASSVTGVGNEQFF. CDR3 bases: TGTGCCAGTAGTGTGACAGGGGTGGGCAATGAGCAGTTCTTC.

V gene TRBV11-2 combines with J gene TRBJ2-3; D gene uncertain. The V and J ends lost 1 base and 0 bases respectively, with 11 bases between them. The CDR3 length is 16 residues. CDR1 SGHAT and CDR2 FQNNGV come from the germline V gene. CDR3 in amino acids: CASSLGGRISTDTQYF. The CDR3 coding sequence is TGTGCCAGCAGCTTAGGTGGTAGGATTAGCACAGATACGCAGTATTTT.

This clonotype was observed many times. This chain links TRBV27 with TRBJ2-1; D may correspond to TRBD1 or TRBD2 (5 bases each). Germline CDR1 and CDR2: MNHEY and SMNVEV (reference sequence). The V and J ends lost 1 base and 8 bases respectively, with 15 bases between them. The CDR3 covers 15 residues. The CDR3 DNA sequence: TGTGCCAGCAGTTTATTACGGGGCGGTCTGGATGAGCAGTTCTTC. This translates into CASSLLRGGLDEQFF.

This clonotype has at least ten counts. This rearrangement joins TRBV7-2 to TRBJ2-1, with 8 bases matching TRBD1. V lost 1 base and J lost 4; bases outside the gene matches: 0. Germline CDR1 SGHTA, CDR2 FQGNSA. This CDR3 is 14 amino acids long. The CDR3 region is CASSLDRGYNEQFF. The CDR3 DNA reads TGTGCCAGCAGCTTAGACAGGGGGTACAATGAGCAGTTCTTC.

This chain joins TRBV7-9 and TRBJ1-3, with D possibly TRBD1 on 6 matching bases. CDR3 length: 21 amino acids. With 5 bases removed from V and 0 bases from J, the gap between germline ends came to 29 bases. The germline V gene has CDR1 SEHNR and CDR2 FQNEAQ (reference sequence). The CDR3, as DNA: TGTGCCAGCAGCCCCCACCCAGGTGTTGACAGGCACCCCTCCTCTGGAAACACCATATATTTT. As protein: CASSPHPGVDRHPSSGNTIYF.

This clonotype was counted many times. The chain recombines TRBV20-1 with TRBJ2-7; tentative D call: TRBD2 (5 bases). V was cut by 2 bases and J by 2 bases, with 7 bases left in between. This CDR3 spans 12 amino acids. Germline CDR1 DFQATT, CDR2 SNEGSKA (reference sequence). The CDR3 region is CSARRTPYEQYF. The CDR3 bases are TGCAGTGCTAGAAGGACTCCCTACGAGCAGTACTTC.

This clonotype was seen ten or more times. The chain couples TRBV6-1 to TRBJ2-1; 9 nucleotides align to TRBD2. The CDR3 extends over 16 amino acids. The germline gives CDR1 MNHNS, CDR2 SASEGT. The ends lost 6 bases at V and 3 bases at J; junction bases unmatched: 9. The CDR3: CASRLTRTSDYNEQFF. The CDR3 DNA reads as TGTGCCAGCAGATTAACCCGGACTAGCGACTACAATGAGCAGTTCTTC.

The chain employs TRBV5-1 and TRBJ1-2; possibly TRBD1 for D (5 bases). The V end was cut by 2 bases, the J end by 1 base, with 9 bases between. The germline V gene encodes CDR1 SGHRS and CDR2 YFSETQ. The length of the CDR3 is 14 residues. The CDR3 DNA reads as TGCGCCAGCAGCTTCGGGGGTGATAACTATGGCTACACCTTC. Translated: CASSFGGDNYGYTF.

The sample holds a few counts of this clonotype. The genes are TRBV7-9 and TRBJ2-5; D might be TRBD2 (6 bases). Trimming stripped 7 bases from V and 0 bases from J, with 9 bases between. The CDR3 runs to 13 residues. Germline V lookup: CDR1 SEHNR, CDR2 FQNEAQ (reference sequence). The DNA of the CDR3 is TGTGCCAGCATGTGGGACTACCAAGAGACCCAGTACTTC. Translating it yields CASMWDYQETQYF. The variable domain in full, with the rest retrieved from reference TRBV7-9 and TRBJ2-5, is DTGVSQNPRHKITKRGQNVTFRCDPISEHNRLYWYRQTLGQGPEFLTYFQNEAQLEKSRLLSDRFSAERPKGSFSTLEIQRTEQGDSAMYLCASMWDYQETQYFGPGTRLLVL.

As regards this clonotype: A read error is possible here, since a much larger clone lies one base away. The CDR3 coding sequence is TGTGCCAGCAGGCCAACCCGGGACGGGAGCTCCTACGAGCAGTACTTC. Encoded protein: CASRPTRDGSSYEQYF. The rearrangement uses TRBV6-2 or TRBV6-3 and TRBJ2-7; weak D call: TRBD2 (6 bases). From germline, CDR1 is MNHEY and CDR2 SVGEGT. The V gene lost 6 bases and the J gene lost 0 bases, with 18 bases spanning the gap. The CDR3 is 16 amino acids.

The J gene is TRBJ2-7, the V gene TRBV20-1; D not certain. The germline V and J ends were trimmed by 3 bases and 2 bases, with 11 bases remaining between them. The CDR3 has 13 amino acids. Germline lookup yields CDR1 DFQATT and CDR2 SNEGSKA (reference sequence). CDR3 sequence (DNA): TGCAGTGCTAGGTTAGACGGAACCTACGAGCAGTACTTC. Its translation is CSARLDGTYEQYF.

This clonotype was detected a few times. This chain uses TRBV7-3 with TRBJ2-6; D remains unclear. This CDR3 has 17 residues. The V end lost 3 bases, the J end lost 0 bases, and 12 bases lay between the germline ends. Germline-derived CDR1 and CDR2 are SGHTA and FQGTGA. CDR3 sequence (DNA): TGTGCCAGCAGCTTGGCTACAGCCAGCTCTGGGGCCAACGTCCTGACTTTC. This translates into CASSLATASSGANVLTF.

This chain connects TRBV28 to TRBJ2-5, with D uncertain. Germline V gives CDR1 MDHEN, CDR2 SYDVKM. The CDR3 covers 15 residues. V lost 6 bases and J lost 1, with 15 bases in between. The CDR3 region has the DNA TGTGCCAGCAGCCCCTTGCTAGGCCCCCAAGAGACCCAGTACTTC. Translated: CASSPLLGPQETQYF.

The chain uses TRBV27 and TRBJ2-6, with TRBD2 identical over 12 bases. The CDR3 totals 18 residues. CDR1 and CDR2 (germline): MNHEY, SMNVEV (reference sequence). With V trimmed by 5 bases and J by 3 bases, 8 bases remained unmatched. DNA of the CDR3: TGTGCCAGCAGTCACCTAGCGGGAGGGGGACTTGGGGCCAACGTCCTGACTTTC. It is translated as CASSHLAGGGLGANVLTF.

This clonotype was recorded at least ten times. The V gene is TRBV5-8, the J gene TRBJ2-3; D is unresolved. Germline-derived CDR1 and CDR2 are SGHTS and YDEGEE. The CDR3 spans 14 residues. V dropped 1 base and J dropped 0 bases, with 6 bases sitting between them. CDR3 region: CASSLYGSTDTQYF. The CDR3 nucleotides are TGTGCCAGCAGCTTGTATGGCAGCACAGATACGCAGTATTTT.

This clonotype showed up just a few times. This chain joins TRBV18 and TRBJ2-7, with 8 bases identical to TRBD1. This CDR3 is 16 amino acids long. Germline assignment: CDR1 KGHSH and CDR2 LQKENI. Trimming cost V 3 bases and J 0 bases; bases outside gene matches: 7. CDR3 DNA: TGTGCCAGCTCACCCACCCCAGGGGGCTTCTCCTACGAGCAGTACTTC. This gives the protein CASSPTPGGFSYEQYF.

Ten or more counts support this clonotype. The chain combines TRBV27 with TRBJ1-5, with a possible D match to TRBD1 (6 bases). Trimming removed 5 bases from V and 6 bases from J, with 11 bases in between. The CDR3 extends over 13 amino acids. Germline CDR1 reads MNHEY; CDR2 reads SMNVEV (reference sequence). The CDR3 DNA reads as TGTGCCAGCAGTCAGCACAGGGTTCAGCCCCAGCATTTT. Translated, it gives CASSQHRVQPQHF.

This clonotype was seen a handful of times. V is TRBV6-4 and J is TRBJ2-5; 11 bases are a match to TRBD2. Germline CDR1 and CDR2: MRHNA and SNTAGT. The CDR3 sequence is 15 residues long. The V gene end was trimmed by 4 bases and the J gene end by 0 bases; junction bases not matched to a gene: 1. The DNA of the CDR3 is TGTGCCAGCAGTGCACTAGCGGGGGACCAAGAGACCCAGTACTTC. Protein product: CASSALAGDQETQYF.

This clonotype was counted at least ten times. The rearrangement joins TRBV11-3 to TRBJ2-1; 9 nucleotides line up with TRBD1. Per germline, CDR1 SGHNT and CDR2 YENEEA. V was pared by 4 bases and J by 5 bases, with 6 bases of the junction left unmatched. This CDR3 is built from 15 residues. The CDR3 coding sequence is TGTGCCAGCAGCTATACAGGGGGCGCCAACAATGAGCAGTTCTTC. Protein product: CASSYTGGANNEQFF.